One T cell receptor beta chain is described in this entry. The data are from a study of CD8 T cells in acute hepatitis C reinfection. Time point in this sample: acute HCV infection, within 168 days of estimated infection date. The hepatitis C virus-specific receptor repertoire was characterized directly ex vivo, with no prior expansion in culture. Montreal Hepatitis C Cohort donors who inject drugs were seen every 3 months. Overall study findings and caveats: All groups preferentially used TRBV04 and TRBV06, which was not due to overrepresentation in the naive pool.

J gave up 4 bases and V 3 bases, and 7 bases lay outside the gene matches. CDR3 length: 15 residues. The germline V gene has CDR1 SGHNT and CDR2 YYREEE (reference sequence). Profiled with immunoSEQ multiplex PCR; TCRdb holds only in-frame clones, not every one. The sample holds approximately 520 clones, 40% to 55% seen once. Sequences were derived from HCV NS3-1073 tetramer-sorted CD8+ T cells from PBMCs, sampled during acute infection. The TCR sequence derives from a man aged 50 to 59 with chronic hepatitis C. The chain uses TRBV5-4 and TRBJ1-1; TRBD1 aligns across 9 bases. CDR3 nucleotides: TGTGCCAGCAGCTCGAGGGACAGGGTGGGCACTGAAGCTTTCTTT. Amino acid sequence: CASSSRDRVGTEAFF.